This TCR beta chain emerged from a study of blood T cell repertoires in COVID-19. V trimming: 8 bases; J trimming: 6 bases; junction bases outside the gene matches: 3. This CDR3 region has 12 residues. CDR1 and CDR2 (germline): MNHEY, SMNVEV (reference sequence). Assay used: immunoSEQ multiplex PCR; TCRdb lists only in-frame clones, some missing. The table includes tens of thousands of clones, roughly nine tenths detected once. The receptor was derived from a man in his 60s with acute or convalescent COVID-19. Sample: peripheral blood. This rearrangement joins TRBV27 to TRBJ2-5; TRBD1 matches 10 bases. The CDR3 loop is CASRDRGKTQYF. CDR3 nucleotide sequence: TGTGCCAGCCGGGACAGGGGAAAGACCCAGTACTTC.